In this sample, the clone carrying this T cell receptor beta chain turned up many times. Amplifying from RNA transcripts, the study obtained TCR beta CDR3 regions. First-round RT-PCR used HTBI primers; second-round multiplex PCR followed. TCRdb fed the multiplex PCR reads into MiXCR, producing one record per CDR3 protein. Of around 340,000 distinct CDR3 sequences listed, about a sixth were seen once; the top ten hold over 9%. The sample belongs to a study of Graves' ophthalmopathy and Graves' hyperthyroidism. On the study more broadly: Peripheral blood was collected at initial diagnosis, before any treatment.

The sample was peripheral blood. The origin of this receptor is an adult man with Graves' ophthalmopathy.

The DNA of the CDR3 is TGTGCCACCAGCAGTTCCGGGACAGGGGGAGAGACCCAGTACTTC. This gives the protein CATSSSGTGGETQYF. This chain links TRBV15 with TRBJ2-5; TRBD1 agrees at 11 bases. The CDR3 extends over 15 amino acids. In germline, CDR1 is LNHNV, CDR2 YYDKDF (reference sequence). J lost 4 bases, V lost 3 bases, and 4 bases had no gene match. The whole variable domain, filled in from reference TRBV15 and TRBJ2-5, reads DAMVIQNPRYQVTQFGKPVTLSCSQTLNHNVMYWYQQKSSQAPKLLFHYYDKDFNNEADTPDNFQSRRPNTSFCFLDIRSPGLGDTAMYLCATSSSGTGGETQYFGPGTRLLVL.